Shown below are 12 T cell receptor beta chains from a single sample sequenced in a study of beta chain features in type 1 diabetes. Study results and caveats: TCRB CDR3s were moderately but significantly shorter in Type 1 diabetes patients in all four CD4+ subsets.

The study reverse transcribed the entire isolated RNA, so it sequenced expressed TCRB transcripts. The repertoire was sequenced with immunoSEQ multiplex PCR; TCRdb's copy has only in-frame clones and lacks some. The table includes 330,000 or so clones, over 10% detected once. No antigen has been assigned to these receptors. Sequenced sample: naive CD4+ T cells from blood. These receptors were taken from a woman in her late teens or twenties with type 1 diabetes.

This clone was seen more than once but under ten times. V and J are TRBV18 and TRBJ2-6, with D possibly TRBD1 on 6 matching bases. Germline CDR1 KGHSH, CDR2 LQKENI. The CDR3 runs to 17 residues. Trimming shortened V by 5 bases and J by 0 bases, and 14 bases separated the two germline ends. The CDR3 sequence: CASSSDSPNSGANVLTF. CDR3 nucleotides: TGTGCCAGCTCATCGGACAGCCCTAACTCTGGGGCCAACGTCCTGACTTTC.

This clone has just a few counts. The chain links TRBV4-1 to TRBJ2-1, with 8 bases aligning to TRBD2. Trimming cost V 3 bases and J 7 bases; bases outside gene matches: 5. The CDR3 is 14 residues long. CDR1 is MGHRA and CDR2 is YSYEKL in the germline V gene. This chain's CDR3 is CASSHRTSKNEQFF. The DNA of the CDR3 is TGCGCCAGCAGCCACCGGACTAGCAAGAATGAGCAGTTCTTC.

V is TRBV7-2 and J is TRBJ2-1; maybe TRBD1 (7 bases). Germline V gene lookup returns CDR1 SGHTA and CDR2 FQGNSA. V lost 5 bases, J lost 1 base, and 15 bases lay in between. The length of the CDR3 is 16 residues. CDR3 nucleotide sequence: TGTGCCAGCAGCGGACTGACAGGGAGGTCCTACAATGAGCAGTTCTTC. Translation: CASSGLTGRSYNEQFF.

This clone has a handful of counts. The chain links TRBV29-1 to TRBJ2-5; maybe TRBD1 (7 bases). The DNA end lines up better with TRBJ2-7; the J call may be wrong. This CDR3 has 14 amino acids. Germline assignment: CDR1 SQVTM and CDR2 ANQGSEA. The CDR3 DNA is TGCAGCGTTGAACAAGGAGGGGGCTGGGGCGAGCAGTACTTC. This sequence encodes CSVEQGGGWGEQYF.

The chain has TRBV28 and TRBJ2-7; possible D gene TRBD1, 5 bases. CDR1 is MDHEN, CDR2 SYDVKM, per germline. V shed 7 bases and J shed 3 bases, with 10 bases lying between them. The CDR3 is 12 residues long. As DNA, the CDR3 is TGTGCCAGCATCGGCAGGGTCTACGAGCAGTACTTC. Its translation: CASIGRVYEQYF.

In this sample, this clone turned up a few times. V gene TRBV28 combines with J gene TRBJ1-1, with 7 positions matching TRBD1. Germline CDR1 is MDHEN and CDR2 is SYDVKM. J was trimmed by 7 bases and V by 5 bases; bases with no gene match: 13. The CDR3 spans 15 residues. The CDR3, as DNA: TGTGCCAGCAGTGACTTCGCCGTACAGGGGAATGAAGCTTTCTTT. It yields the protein CASSDFAVQGNEAFF. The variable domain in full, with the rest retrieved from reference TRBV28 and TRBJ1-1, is DVKVTQSSRYLVKRTGEKVFLECVQDMDHENMFWYRQDPGLGLRLIYFSYDVKMKEKGDIPEGYSVSREKKERFSLILESASTNQTSMYLCASSDFAVQGNEAFFGQGTRLTVV.

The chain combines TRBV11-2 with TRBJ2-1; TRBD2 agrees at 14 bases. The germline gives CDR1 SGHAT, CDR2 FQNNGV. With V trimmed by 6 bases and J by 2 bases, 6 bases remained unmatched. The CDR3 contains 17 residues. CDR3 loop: CASSRRLAGGPYNEQFF. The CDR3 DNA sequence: TGTGCCAGCAGTCGCCGACTAGCGGGGGGGCCCTACAATGAGCAGTTCTTC.

CDR3 bases: TGTGCCAGCTCACCACTCTCATCCGGGACAGAGTACCAAGAGACCCAGTACTTC. This sequence encodes CASSPLSSGTEYQETQYF. This chain links TRBV18 with TRBJ2-5; 7 bases line up with TRBD1. Germline trimming cut 1 base from V and 0 bases from J; bases unmatched to any gene: 11. The CDR3 extends over 18 amino acids. The germline V gene encodes CDR1 KGHSH and CDR2 LQKENI.

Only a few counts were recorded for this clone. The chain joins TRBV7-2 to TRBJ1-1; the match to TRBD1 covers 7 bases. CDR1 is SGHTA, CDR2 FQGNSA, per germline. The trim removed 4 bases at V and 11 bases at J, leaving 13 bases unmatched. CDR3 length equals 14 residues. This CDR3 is CASSSLQGRGGAFF. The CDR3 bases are TGTGCCAGCAGCTCGTTACAGGGGCGCGGGGGGGCTTTCTTT.

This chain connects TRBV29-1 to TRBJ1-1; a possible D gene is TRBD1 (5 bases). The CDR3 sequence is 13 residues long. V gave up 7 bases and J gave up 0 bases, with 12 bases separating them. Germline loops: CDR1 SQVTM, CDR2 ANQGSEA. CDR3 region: CSAQTDLNTEAFF. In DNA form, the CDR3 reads TGCAGCGCCCAGACAGATTTGAACACTGAAGCTTTCTTT. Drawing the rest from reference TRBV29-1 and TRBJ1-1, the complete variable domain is SAVISQKPSRDICQRGTSLTIQCQVDSQVTMMFWYRQQPGQSLTLIATANQGSEATYESGFVIDKFPISRPNLTFSTLTVSNMSPEDSSIYLCSAQTDLNTEAFFGQGTRLTVV.

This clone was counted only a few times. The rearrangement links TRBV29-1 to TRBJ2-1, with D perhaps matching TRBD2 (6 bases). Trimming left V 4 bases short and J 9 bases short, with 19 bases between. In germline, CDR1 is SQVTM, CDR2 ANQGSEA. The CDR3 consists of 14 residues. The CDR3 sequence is CSVGALTRTGEQFF. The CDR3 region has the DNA TGCAGCGTTGGGGCTTTGACTAGAACCGGTGAGCAGTTCTTC.

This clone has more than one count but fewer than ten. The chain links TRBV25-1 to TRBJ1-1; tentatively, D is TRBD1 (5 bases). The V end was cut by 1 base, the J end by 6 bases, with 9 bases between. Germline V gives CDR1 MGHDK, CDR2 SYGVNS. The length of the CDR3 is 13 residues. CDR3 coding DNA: TGTGCCAGCAGTGAATCTTCCAGGGCTGAAGCTTTCTTT. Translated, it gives CASSESSRAEAFF. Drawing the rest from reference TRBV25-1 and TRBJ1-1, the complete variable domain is EADIYQTPRYLVIGTGKKITLECSQTMGHDKMYWYQQDPGMELHLIHYSYGVNSTEKGDLSSESTVSRIRTEHFPLTLESARPSHTSQYLCASSESSRAEAFFGQGTRLTVV.